A single sample gave rise to the 30 T cell receptor beta chains below, sequenced in a study of CD8 T cells in Susac syndrome. Reverse transcription of roughly 0.5 to 1 ug RNA was performed with random hexamers. Using its own MiXCR run on the immunoSEQ multiplex PCR reads, TCRdb lists one record per CDR3 protein. Of more than 250,000 distinct CDR3 sequences in the sample, about 91% were seen once. The sequencing input was CD4+ T cells from PBMCs. These receptors all come from a human donor with multiple sclerosis.

This clonotype was detected once. This chain joins TRBV18 and TRBJ2-5; 11 bases match TRBD2. Germline loops: CDR1 KGHSH, CDR2 LQKENI. The length of the CDR3 is 16 residues. V lost 3 bases, J lost 5 bases, and 8 bases stayed unmatched. As DNA, the CDR3 is TGTGCCAGCTCACCGCGACAGTCTAGCGGGGGGGAGACCCAGTACTTC. Its protein product is CASSPRQSSGGETQYF.

The chain is built from TRBV5-1 and TRBJ1-4, with D possibly being TRBD1 (5 bases). The CDR3 covers 14 residues. Trimming pared 4 bases from V and 6 bases from J, leaving 13 bases between. Germline lookup yields CDR1 SGHRS and CDR2 YFSETQ. The CDR3 bases are TGCGCCAGCAGCACCGGGACGCCTGATGAAAAACTGTTTTTT. It specifies CASSTGTPDEKLFF.

The V call is TRBV20-1, the J call TRBJ2-5; D gene uncertain. Germline V gene lookup returns CDR1 DFQATT and CDR2 SNEGSKA (reference sequence). The CDR3 has 12 residues. Trimming left V 3 bases short and J 7 bases short, with 12 bases between. CDR3 DNA: TGCAGTGCTAGTAGTGGATTTGGGACCCAGTACTTC. Amino acid sequence: CSASSGFGTQYF.

The chain is built from TRBV18 and TRBJ1-1; TRBD1 agrees at 8 bases. CDR3 length equals 13 residues. Germline V gives CDR1 KGHSH, CDR2 LQKENI. Germline trimming cut 3 bases from V and 7 bases from J; bases unmatched to any gene: 4. The CDR3: CASSPRTGLEAFF. CDR3 nucleotides: TGTGCCAGCTCACCTAGGACAGGGCTTGAAGCTTTCTTT.

The chain recombines TRBV4-1 with TRBJ2-1; 8 nucleotides line up with TRBD2. This CDR3 is 16 amino acids long. Germline lookup yields CDR1 MGHRA and CDR2 YSYEKL. V lost 4 bases, J lost 2 bases, and 7 bases stayed unmatched. CDR3 nucleotide sequence: TGCGCCAGCAGCCCCCCTGGCGGGAGGCCCTACAATGAGCAGTTCTTC. Translated, it gives CASSPPGGRPYNEQFF.

V usage is TRBV5-1 and J usage is TRBJ1-2; TRBD1 aligns across 10 bases. The germline V gene has CDR1 SGHRS and CDR2 YFSETQ. CDR3 length equals 14 residues. J was trimmed by 7 bases and V by 3 bases; bases with no gene match: 6. The CDR3 here is CASSSRQGAGGYTF. As DNA, the CDR3 is TGCGCCAGCAGCTCCCGACAGGGGGCTGGTGGCTACACCTTC. Drawing the rest from reference TRBV5-1 and TRBJ1-2, the complete variable domain is KAGVTQTPRYLIKTRGQQVTLSCSPISGHRSVSWYQQTPGQGLQFLFEYFSETQRNKGNFPGRFSGRQFSNSRSEMNVSTLELGDSALYLCASSSRQGAGGYTFGSGTRLTVV.

The chain joins TRBV12-3 or TRBV12-4 to TRBJ1-2; D remains unclear. V dropped 1 base and J dropped 2 bases, with 8 bases sitting between them. The CDR3 spans 14 residues. This CDR3 is CASSLGLGNYGYTF. The CDR3 nucleotides are TGTGCCAGCAGTTTAGGATTAGGGAACTATGGCTACACCTTC.

The genes are TRBV11-2 and TRBJ2-5; TRBD2 matches 12 bases. Losses at the gene ends were 5 bases for V and 7 bases for J; bases not matched to a gene: 8. Germline V gene sequence: CDR1 SGHAT, CDR2 FQNNGV. The CDR3 totals 15 residues. The CDR3 DNA reads TGTGCCAGCAGCCTCCCGACTAGCGGGGGTGTGACCCAGTACTTC. Translated, it gives CASSLPTSGGVTQYF. Full variable domain (outside the CDR3, taken from reference TRBV11-2 and TRBJ2-5): EAGVAQSPRYKIIEKRQSVAFWCNPISGHATLYWYQQILGQGPKLLIQFQNNGVVDDSQLPKDRFSAERLKGVDSTLKIQPAKLEDSAVYLCASSLPTSGGVTQYFGPGTRLLVL.

This chain joins TRBV25-1 and TRBJ2-7; possibly TRBD1 for D (6 bases). Trimming removed 6 bases at V and 2 bases at J, with 20 bases between. Germline V gene sequence: CDR1 MGHDK, CDR2 SYGVNS. The CDR3 is 16 residues long. The CDR3 nucleotides read TGTGCCAGCAGACAGGGCTCGGATTGGAGACCCTACGAGCAGTACTTC. Amino acid sequence: CASRQGSDWRPYEQYF.

The chain employs TRBV18 and TRBJ1-5; unclear D gene. Trimming left V 2 bases short and J 6 bases short, with 14 bases between. This CDR3 is 15 amino acids long. Germline V gives CDR1 KGHSH, CDR2 LQKENI. The CDR3 reads CASSPAHEGGQPQHF. The CDR3 DNA sequence: TGTGCCAGCTCACCAGCTCACGAGGGTGGTCAGCCCCAGCATTTT.

Here the CDR3 reads CASSPGLAESYEQYF. CDR3 in DNA: TGTGCCAGCAGCCCGGGACTAGCGGAGTCCTACGAGCAGTACTTC. V usage is TRBV11-1 and J usage is TRBJ2-7, with 11 bases aligning to TRBD2. Germline V lookup: CDR1 SGHAT, CDR2 FQDESV (reference sequence). The V segment lost 5 bases and the J segment 1 base; nucleotides outside the gene matches: 4. This CDR3 region has 15 residues.

The rearrangement joins TRBV20-1 to TRBJ1-1; D ambiguous. Germline-derived CDR1 and CDR2 are DFQATT and SNEGSKA (reference sequence). The CDR3 is 14 amino acids. Trimming cost V 4 bases and J 1 base, with 13 bases left between them. The CDR3 loop is CSATLPGSNTEAFF. The CDR3 DNA follows: TGCAGTGCTACCCTACCGGGGTCGAACACTGAAGCTTTCTTT.

The rearrangement joins TRBV6-5 to TRBJ2-1, with TRBD2 identical over 11 bases. The CDR3 sequence is 15 residues long. Losses at the gene ends were 6 bases for V and 4 bases for J; bases not matched to a gene: 5. Germline assignment: CDR1 MNHEY and CDR2 SVGAGI. DNA of the CDR3: TGTGCCAGCAGGGTAATAGCGGGAGGGTACAATGAGCAGTTCTTC. Residues: CASRVIAGGYNEQFF.

The V gene is TRBV6-2 or TRBV6-3, the J gene TRBJ1-2; no clear D. Germline V gene lookup returns CDR1 MNHEY and CDR2 SVGEGT. V was clipped by 2 bases and J by 4 bases, with 23 bases between them. The CDR3 consists of 18 residues. Here the CDR3 reads CASSYAPSGPPGLYGYTF. The CDR3 DNA follows: TGTGCCAGCAGTTACGCCCCCTCGGGCCCCCCGGGCCTCTATGGCTACACCTTC.

This chain joins TRBV5-1 and TRBJ1-2, with D perhaps matching TRBD1 (6 bases). With 4 bases removed from V and 4 bases from J, the gap between germline ends came to 14 bases. Germline V gene sequence: CDR1 SGHRS, CDR2 YFSETQ. The CDR3 sequence is 14 residues long. CDR3 DNA: TGCGCCAGCAGCGCAACCCCGGGGGCCTATGGCTACACCTTC. Amino acid sequence: CASSATPGAYGYTF. The full variable domain, in which reference TRBV5-1 and TRBJ1-2 provide the parts outside the CDR3, is KAGVTQTPRYLIKTRGQQVTLSCSPISGHRSVSWYQQTPGQGLQFLFEYFSETQRNKGNFPGRFSGRQFSNSRSEMNVSTLELGDSALYLCASSATPGAYGYTFGSGTRLTVV.

The chain has TRBV7-2 and TRBJ2-1, with a tentative D call TRBD2 (6 bases). Germline CDR1 and CDR2: SGHTA and FQGNSA. CDR3 length: 16 residues. Trimming stripped 6 bases from V and 1 base from J, with 16 bases between. The CDR3 region is CASSPRRSGSYNEQFF. The CDR3 DNA is TGTGCCAGCAGTCCCAGAAGAAGCGGGTCCTACAATGAGCAGTTCTTC.

The chain employs TRBV29-1 and TRBJ2-5; TRBD2 aligns across 8 bases. There are 15 residues in the CDR3. Germline loops: CDR1 SQVTM, CDR2 ANQGSEA. V lost 4 bases and J lost 2; bases outside the gene matches: 9. CDR3 in DNA: TGCAGCGTTGCGGCGGGGGGAGCACTTCAAGAGACCCAGTACTTC. This encodes CSVAAGGALQETQYF.

The chain is built from TRBV4-2 and TRBJ2-5; 9 bases fit TRBD2. The CDR3 is made up of 16 amino acids. J gave up 5 bases and V 5 bases, and 12 bases lay outside the gene matches. Germline V gene data show CDR1 as LGHNA and CDR2 as YNFKEQ. The CDR3 is CASSSGRVAGEETQYF. The CDR3 DNA follows: TGTGCCAGCAGCTCTGGAAGGGTAGCGGGGGAGGAGACCCAGTACTTC.

The chain uses TRBV6-1 and TRBJ1-2; D might be TRBD1 (6 bases). The germline V and J ends were trimmed by 7 bases and 8 bases, with 26 bases remaining between them. The CDR3 contains 16 residues. Germline V gene data show CDR1 as MNHNS and CDR2 as SASEGT. In DNA form, the CDR3 reads TGTGCCAGCACCCCCCGTGGTACAGGGCCTCCAGAGGGCTACACCTTC. Its translation is CASTPRGTGPPEGYTF.

The genes are TRBV29-1 and TRBJ1-4, with D perhaps TRBD1 (5 bases). CDR1 is SQVTM and CDR2 is ANQGSEA in the germline V gene. The CDR3 has 14 residues. With 6 bases removed from V and 6 bases from J, the gap between germline ends came to 17 bases. The CDR3 sequence: CSVRMGRAHEKLFF. Written as DNA, the CDR3 is TGCAGCGTACGGATGGGCAGGGCCCATGAAAAACTGTTTTTT. The full variable domain, its missing parts supplied by reference TRBV29-1 and TRBJ1-4, is SAVISQKPSRDICQRGTSLTIQCQVDSQVTMMFWYRQQPGQSLTLIATANQGSEATYESGFVIDKFPISRPNLTFSTLTVSNMSPEDSSIYLCSVRMGRAHEKLFFGSGTQLSVL.

The chain employs TRBV7-2 and TRBJ1-1; tentative D call: TRBD1 (6 bases). The CDR3 loop spans 14 amino acids. From germline, CDR1 is SGHTA and CDR2 FQGNSA. V lost 2 bases and J lost 3, with 10 bases in between. The CDR3 protein is CASSLYRVDTEAFF. For the CDR3, the DNA is TGTGCCAGCAGCTTATACAGGGTAGACACTGAAGCTTTCTTT.

The CDR3 region has the DNA TGTGCCACCAGTGATTCCGCAGGGGAATATGGCTACACCTTC. Translated: CATSDSAGEYGYTF. This chain links TRBV24-1 with TRBJ1-2; possible D gene TRBD1, 6 bases. The germline gives CDR1 KGHDR, CDR2 SFDVKD. The length of the CDR3 is 14 residues. Trimming shortened V by 2 bases and J by 5 bases, and 11 bases separated the two germline ends.

This chain joins TRBV7-2 and TRBJ2-3; D might be TRBD2 (6 bases). The CDR3 is made up of 18 amino acids. Germline values: CDR1 SGHTA, CDR2 FQGNSA. V shed 1 base and J shed 5 bases, with 22 bases lying between them. CDR3: CASSLVPPFAGPRDTQYF. CDR3 nucleotides: TGTGCCAGCAGCTTAGTACCCCCTTTTGCGGGACCACGAGATACGCAGTATTTT. Combining the CDR3 with reference TRBV7-2 and TRBJ2-3 gives the whole variable domain GAGVSQSPSNKVTEKGKDVELRCDPISGHTALYWYRQSLGQGLEFLIYFQGNSAPDKSGLPSDRFSAERTGGSVSTLTIQRTQQEDSAVYLCASSLVPPFAGPRDTQYFGPGTRLTVL.

This chain joins TRBV24-1 and TRBJ1-2; 9 bases line up with TRBD1. The J segment lost 3 bases and the V segment lost 5 bases, leaving 9 bases of the junction unmatched. This CDR3 contains 16 residues. Germline V lookup: CDR1 KGHDR, CDR2 SFDVKD. For the CDR3, the DNA is TGTGCCACCAGTGGTCCTCGGACAGGGGAATACTATGGCTACACCTTC. This sequence encodes CATSGPRTGEYYGYTF.

The chain is built from TRBV29-1 and TRBJ2-1; the D gene is possibly TRBD2 (5 bases). The V gene's germline CDR1 is SQVTM and CDR2 ANQGSEA. This CDR3 has 12 amino acids. V lost 8 bases to trimming and J lost 0 bases, with 8 bases between them. This CDR3 reads CSFGISYNEQFF. CDR3 nucleotides: TGCAGCTTCGGGATCTCCTACAATGAGCAGTTCTTC.

This clonotype was seen a handful of times. The chain couples TRBV6-5 to TRBJ1-5, with 7 bases aligning to TRBD1. The CDR3 extends over 14 amino acids. Trimming at V came to 5 bases and at J to 1 base, leaving 2 bases not matched to a gene. Germline V gene lookup returns CDR1 MNHEY and CDR2 SVGAGI. CDR3: CASSRQGSNQPQHF. Here the CDR3 DNA reads TGTGCCAGCAGTCGACAGGGAAGCAATCAGCCCCAGCATTTT.

The chain recombines TRBV13 with TRBJ1-2, with 7 bases identical to TRBD1. The V and J ends lost 4 bases and 7 bases, in that order; junction bases with no gene match: 3. CDR1 is PRHDT and CDR2 is FYEKMQ in the germline V gene (reference sequence). The CDR3 is made up of 12 amino acids. CDR3 in amino acids: CASSSTGIGYTF. The CDR3 region has the DNA TGTGCCAGCAGCTCGACAGGGATTGGCTACACCTTC.

This clonotype was found once. This chain connects TRBV7-9 to TRBJ1-1, with a weak D call TRBD1 (6 bases). V shed 1 base and J shed 4 bases, with 13 bases lying between them. CDR3 length: 15 amino acids. Looked up from germline, CDR1 is SEHNR and CDR2 is FQNEAQ (reference sequence). CDR3: CASSLEGVRVTEAFF. CDR3 in DNA: TGTGCCAGCAGCTTAGAGGGGGTCAGGGTCACTGAAGCTTTCTTT.

The gene calls are TRBV3-1 and TRBJ2-1; 7 bases map to TRBD2. The germline V gene encodes CDR1 LGHDT and CDR2 YNNKEL (reference sequence). The CDR3 runs 17 residues. Trimming at V came to 0 bases and at J to 8 bases, leaving 13 bases not matched to a gene. For the CDR3, the DNA is TGTGCCAGCAGCCAAGAGTCCATCAGCGGGGTCGCGGATGAGCAGTTCTTC. Protein product: CASSQESISGVADEQFF.

The rearrangement joins TRBV20-1 to TRBJ1-1; tentatively, D is TRBD1 (6 bases). CDR1 is DFQATT and CDR2 is SNEGSKA in the germline V gene (reference sequence). The CDR3 is 14 residues long. V lost 6 bases and J 4 bases, leaving 18 bases between the germline ends. CDR3 nucleotides: TGCAGTGCCCGCCAAGTAGGGGGGGCCACTGAAGCTTTCTTT. Protein product: CSARQVGGATEAFF.